This T cell receptor (beta chain) emerged from a study of molecular identifiers for immune sequencing clone quantification. Study-wide findings and caveats: Spiked Jurkat TCR RNA originating from one cell could reportedly be identified amid 850,000 to 1,000,000 naive cells. Clones that had above 20 RNA copies took up over 99% of effector molecules but under 1% in naive cells.

Bulk TCR libraries used previously described methods and listed TCR primers. One entry per CDR3 protein results from TCRdb running MiXCR on the PCR reads. The table records roughly 300,000 distinct CDR3 sequences, under 25% of them present only once. Per germline, CDR1 SGHTA and CDR2 FQGNSA. This CDR3 spans 12 amino acids. Note on this clonotype: Its antigen is still unknown. At one boundary the junction diverges from the germline segment, which might be a read error.

Specimen: naive CD8+ T cells from blood, with Jurkat cell RNA spiked in. Subset defined: FACS-sorted CD8+CD4-CCR7+CD45RA+ naive T cells. The receptor's source is a human donor in good health. Some libraries in this study had Jurkat cell RNA spiked in. V is TRBV7-2 and J is TRBJ2-7; D not certain. The CDR3 reads CASGLSGYEQYF. CDR3 in DNA: TGTGCCAGCGGCTTATCCGGCTACGAGCAGTACTTC.